The 14 T cell receptor beta chains presented below share a single source sample, sequenced in a study of T-cell memory formation after mild COVID-19. MiXCR, applied by TCRdb to the 5' RACE reads, yields one record per CDR3 protein. The sample lists some 130,000 distinct CDR3 sequences; 15% to 20% were seen once. Input material: PBMCs or a T cell subset sorted from them (not recorded which). The source of these receptors is an adult woman who had mild COVID-19 (a few samples of this study predate the infection). Cell type and time point are not known.

This clonotype has at least ten counts. The CDR3 DNA follows: TGTGCCACCAGTGACTCAGGAAACACCATATATTTT. This encodes CATSDSGNTIYF. The rearrangement joins TRBV24-1 to TRBJ1-3; D uncertain. The ends were cut back, 4 bases at V and 4 bases at J, with 4 bases in the middle. This CDR3 contains 12 residues. Germline values: CDR1 KGHDR, CDR2 SFDVKD.

This clonotype appeared a few times. The chain is built from TRBV4-3 and TRBJ2-4; maybe TRBD2 (6 bases). CDR3 length equals 14 residues. Trimming left V 1 base short and J 8 bases short, with 12 bases between. Germline lookup yields CDR1 LGHNA and CDR2 YSLEER. The CDR3 loop reads CASSQVGEEDIQYF. The CDR3 DNA reads as TGCGCCAGCAGCCAAGTAGGGGAGGAGGACATTCAGTACTTC.

This clonotype was picked up one time. The genes are TRBV5-4 and TRBJ2-1; TRBD1 aligns across 9 bases. Per the germline V gene, CDR1 is SGHNT and CDR2 is YYREEE (reference sequence). There are 15 residues in the CDR3. V dropped 4 bases and J dropped 4; count of bases not matched to a gene: 6. The CDR3 DNA reads TGTGCCAGCAGCGTGGCGGGACAGGGTTACAATGAGCAGTTCTTC. Amino acids: CASSVAGQGYNEQFF. Looking up the rest from reference TRBV5-4 and TRBJ2-1 gives the full variable domain: ETGVTQSPTHLIKTRGQQVTLRCSSQSGHNTVSWYQQALGQGPQFIFQYYREEENGRGNFPPRFSGLQFPNYSSELNVNALELDDSALYLCASSVAGQGYNEQFFGPGTRLTVL.

The chain has TRBV3-1 and TRBJ2-3; TRBD2 matches 7 bases. CDR3 size: 14 residues. In germline, CDR1 is LGHDT, CDR2 YNNKEL (reference sequence). V lost 8 bases to trimming and J lost 2 bases; unmatched junction nucleotides: 7. CDR3 coding DNA: TGTGCCAGCGGGAGGGGACTCAACACAGATACGCAGTATTTT. Translating it yields CASGRGLNTDTQYF.

This clonotype was detected a few times. The chain couples TRBV4-1 to TRBJ2-1; D is unresolved. Germline V CDR1 and CDR2: MGHRA, YSYEKL. V shed 1 base and J shed 5 bases, with 9 bases lying between them. The CDR3 has 14 amino acids. The DNA of the CDR3 is TGCGCCAGCAGCCAAGTAGTCGTGGACAATGAGCAGTTCTTC. Its protein is CASSQVVVDNEQFF.

This clonotype was picked up a small number of times. This chain joins TRBV14 and TRBJ1-6, with D possibly being TRBD1 (5 bases). V was trimmed by 2 bases and J by 7 bases, leaving 9 bases between them. The CDR3 length is 14 residues. CDR1 SGHDN and CDR2 FVKESK come from the germline V gene. Written as DNA, the CDR3 is TGTGCCAGCAGCCAAACCGGGGGAAATTCACCCCTCCACTTT. Translated, it gives CASSQTGGNSPLHF.

This clonotype is a singleton in its sample. The genes are TRBV6-1 and TRBJ2-7; a weak D match, TRBD1 (5 bases). The CDR3 length is 13 residues. V was clipped by 7 bases and J by 4 bases, with 14 bases between them. The germline gives CDR1 MNHNS, CDR2 SASEGT. CDR3: CASKDILTYEQYF. DNA for the CDR3: TGTGCCAGCAAGGACATTCTGACTTACGAGCAGTACTTC.

The genes are TRBV13 and TRBJ1-2; 7 bases match TRBD1. With V trimmed by 5 bases and J by 4 bases, 13 bases remained unmatched. The CDR3 runs 16 residues. Germline CDR1 and CDR2: PRHDT and FYEKMQ (reference sequence). CDR3 sequence (DNA): TGTGCCAGCAGCCTCTCCCTGAAGGACAGGCGCTATGGCTACACCTTC. Translating gives CASSLSLKDRRYGYTF.

The chain is built from TRBV5-1 and TRBJ2-2; 8 nucleotides align to TRBD1. The junction had 6 bases not matched to a gene; V was cut back by 3 bases and J by 2 bases. CDR3 size: 16 residues. Germline V CDR1 and CDR2: SGHRS, YFSETQ. The CDR3 loop reads CASSSNQGANTGELFF. The DNA of the CDR3 is TGCGCCAGCAGCTCAAATCAGGGGGCAAACACCGGGGAGCTGTTTTTT.

J is TRBJ2-3 and V is TRBV12-3 or TRBV12-4; D might be TRBD1 (6 bases). Trimming took off 5 bases at V and 0 bases at J, with 9 bases between the two ends. This CDR3 comprises 14 residues. The CDR3 region has the DNA TGTGCCAGCAGTCAACAGGGAAGCACAGATACGCAGTATTTT. Its protein product is CASSQQGSTDTQYF.

The chain combines TRBV2 with TRBJ2-1; 12 nucleotides line up with TRBD2. This CDR3 is built from 19 residues. The trim removed 5 bases at V and 0 bases at J, leaving 11 bases unmatched. Germline V gene sequence: CDR1 SNHLY, CDR2 FYNNEI. This CDR3 reads CASSYARTSGNPSYNEQFF. For the CDR3, the DNA is TGTGCCAGCAGTTATGCCCGGACTAGCGGGAACCCCTCCTACAATGAGCAGTTCTTC.

The chain links TRBV20-1 to TRBJ2-1, with TRBD1 matching 7 bases. In germline, CDR1 is DFQATT, CDR2 SNEGSKA (reference sequence). The CDR3 is 13 amino acids. Unmatched junction bases numbered 3, after V lost 5 bases and J lost 2 bases. This CDR3 is CSALTGTYNEQFF. In DNA, the CDR3 is TGCAGTGCTTTGACAGGGACCTACAATGAGCAGTTCTTC.

The sample holds a few counts of this clonotype. In nucleotides, the CDR3 is TGTGCCACCAGTGGGGACAGTTCCCTCCTCAGCAATCAGCCCCAGCATTTT. This encodes CATSGDSSLLSNQPQHF. This chain joins TRBV24-1 and TRBJ1-5, with 7 bases identical to TRBD1. Germline loops: CDR1 KGHDR, CDR2 SFDVKD. V was pared by 5 bases and J by 1 base, with 10 bases of the junction left unmatched. The CDR3 has 17 amino acids.

This clonotype was counted a few times. The gene calls are TRBV24-1 and TRBJ2-2; TRBD1 aligns across 7 bases. Germline values: CDR1 KGHDR, CDR2 SFDVKD. Trimming at V came to 7 bases and at J to 4 bases, leaving 5 bases not matched to a gene. CDR3 length equals 14 residues. The CDR3 nucleotides are TGTGCCACCAGCAGACAGGGTACCACCGGGGAGCTGTTTTTT. Its protein product is CATSRQGTTGELFF.